The clone carrying this T cell receptor beta chain was detected only a few times. The source of the sample is a study of T-cell reconstitution after alpha-beta-depleted transplantation in children. This CDR3 comprises 14 residues. V lost 3 bases and J 1 base, leaving 9 bases between the germline ends. Germline CDR1 reads MNHEY; CDR2 reads SMNVEV (reference sequence). A TCRbeta library incorporating unique molecular identifiers was prepared. One entry per CDR3 protein results from TCRdb running MiXCR on the PCR reads. This table holds about 540,000 distinct CDR3 sequences, about 16% found once. The source material was PBMCs from the stem cell graft donor, sampled from the stem cell graft. The clonotype comes from a human donor who donated a stem cell graft to a child with acute lymphoblastic leukemia. The chain carries TRBV27 and TRBJ1-1; D gene uncertain. CDR3 coding DNA: TGTGCCAGCAGTTTCGGAGCCTCGAACACTGAAGCTTTCTTT. It translates to CASSFGASNTEAFF.